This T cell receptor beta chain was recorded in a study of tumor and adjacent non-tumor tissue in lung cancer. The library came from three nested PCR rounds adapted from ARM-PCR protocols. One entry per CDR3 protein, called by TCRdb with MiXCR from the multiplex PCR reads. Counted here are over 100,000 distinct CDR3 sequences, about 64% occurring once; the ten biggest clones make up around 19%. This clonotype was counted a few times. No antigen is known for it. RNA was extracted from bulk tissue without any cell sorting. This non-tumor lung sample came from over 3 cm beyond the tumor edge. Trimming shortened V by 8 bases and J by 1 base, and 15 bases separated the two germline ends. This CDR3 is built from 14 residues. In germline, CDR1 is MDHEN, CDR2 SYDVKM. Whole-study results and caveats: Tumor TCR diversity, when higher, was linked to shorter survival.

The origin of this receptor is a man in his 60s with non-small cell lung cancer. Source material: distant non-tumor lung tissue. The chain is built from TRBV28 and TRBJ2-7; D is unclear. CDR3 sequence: CASFSPDVSYEQYF. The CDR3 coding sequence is TGTGCCAGCTTTAGTCCCGACGTTTCCTACGAGCAGTACTTC.